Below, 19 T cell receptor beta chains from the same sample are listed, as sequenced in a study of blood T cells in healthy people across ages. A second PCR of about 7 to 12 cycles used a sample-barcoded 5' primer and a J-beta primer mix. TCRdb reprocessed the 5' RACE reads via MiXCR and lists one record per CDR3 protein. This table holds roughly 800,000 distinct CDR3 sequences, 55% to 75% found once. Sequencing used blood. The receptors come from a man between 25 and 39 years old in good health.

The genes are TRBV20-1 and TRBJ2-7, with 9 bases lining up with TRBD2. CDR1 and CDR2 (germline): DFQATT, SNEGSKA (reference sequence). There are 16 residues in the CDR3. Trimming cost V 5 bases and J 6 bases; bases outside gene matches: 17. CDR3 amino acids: CSAATPAGLAEGEQYF. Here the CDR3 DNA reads TGCAGTGCTGCCACCCCAGCGGGACTAGCAGAGGGCGAGCAGTACTTC.

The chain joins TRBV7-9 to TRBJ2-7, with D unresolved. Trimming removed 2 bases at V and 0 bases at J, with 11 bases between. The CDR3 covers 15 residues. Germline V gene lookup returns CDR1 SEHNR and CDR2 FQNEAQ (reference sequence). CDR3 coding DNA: TGTGCCAGCAGCTTATCATCCAGTAGCTCCTACGAGCAGTACTTC. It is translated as CASSLSSSSSYEQYF.

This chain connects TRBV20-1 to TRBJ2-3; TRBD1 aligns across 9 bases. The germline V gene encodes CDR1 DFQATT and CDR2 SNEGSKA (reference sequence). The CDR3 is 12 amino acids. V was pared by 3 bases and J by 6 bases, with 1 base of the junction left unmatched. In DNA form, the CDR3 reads TGCAGTGCTAGTACAGGGGGCGATACGCAGTATTTT. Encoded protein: CSASTGGDTQYF.

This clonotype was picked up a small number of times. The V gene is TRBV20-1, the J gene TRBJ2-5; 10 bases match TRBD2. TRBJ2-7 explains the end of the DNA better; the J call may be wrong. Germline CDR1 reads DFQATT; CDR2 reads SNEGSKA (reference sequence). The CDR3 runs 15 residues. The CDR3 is CSASRLLAGYDEQYF. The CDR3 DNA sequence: TGCAGTGCTAGCCGATTACTAGCGGGGTATGACGAGCAGTACTTC.

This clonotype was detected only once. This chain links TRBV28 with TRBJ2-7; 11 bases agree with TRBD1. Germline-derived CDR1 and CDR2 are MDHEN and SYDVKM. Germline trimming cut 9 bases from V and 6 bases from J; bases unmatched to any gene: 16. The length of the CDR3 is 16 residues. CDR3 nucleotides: TGTGCCAGATATTCGATACCGGGACAGGGGGATGTCGAGCAGTACTTC. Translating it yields CARYSIPGQGDVEQYF.

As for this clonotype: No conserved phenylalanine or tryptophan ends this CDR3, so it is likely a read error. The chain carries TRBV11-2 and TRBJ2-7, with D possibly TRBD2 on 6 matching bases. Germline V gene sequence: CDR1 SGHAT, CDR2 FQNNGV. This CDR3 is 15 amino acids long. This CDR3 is CVSSYSSGPKYVQYL. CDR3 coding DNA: TGTGTCAGCAGTTATTCCAGCGGGCCCAAATACGTGCAGTACTTG.

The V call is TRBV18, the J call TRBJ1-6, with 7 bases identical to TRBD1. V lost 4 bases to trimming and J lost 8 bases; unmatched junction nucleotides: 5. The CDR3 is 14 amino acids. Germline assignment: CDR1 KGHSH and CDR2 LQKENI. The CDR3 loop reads CASSQDRIDSPLHF. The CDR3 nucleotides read TGTGCCAGCTCACAGGACAGGATAGATTCACCCCTCCACTTT. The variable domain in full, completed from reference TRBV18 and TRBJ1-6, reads NAGVMQNPRHLVRRRGQEARLRCSPMKGHSHVYWYRQLPEEGLKFMVYLQKENIIDESGMPKERFSAEFPKEGPSILRIQQVVRGDSAAYFCASSQDRIDSPLHFGNGTRLTVT.

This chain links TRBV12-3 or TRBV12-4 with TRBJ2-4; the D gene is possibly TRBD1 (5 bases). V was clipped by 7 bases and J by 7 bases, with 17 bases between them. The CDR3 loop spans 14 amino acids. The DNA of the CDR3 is TGTGCCAGCACCCCGACAGTGAATAGGAACATTCAGTACTTC. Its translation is CASTPTVNRNIQYF.

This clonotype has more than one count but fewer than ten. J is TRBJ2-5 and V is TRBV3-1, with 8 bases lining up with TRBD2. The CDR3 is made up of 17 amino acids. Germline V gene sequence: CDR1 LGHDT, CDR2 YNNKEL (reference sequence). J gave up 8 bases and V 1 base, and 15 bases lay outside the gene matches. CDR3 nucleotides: TGTGCCAGCAGCCAAGGCTGGGCGGGAGGCCAATTAATCACCCAGTACTTC. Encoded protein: CASSQGWAGGQLITQYF.

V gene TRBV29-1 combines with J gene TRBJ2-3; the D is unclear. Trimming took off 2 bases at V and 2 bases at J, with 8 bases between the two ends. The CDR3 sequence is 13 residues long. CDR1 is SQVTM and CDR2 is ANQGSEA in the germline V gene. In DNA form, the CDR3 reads TGCAGCGTTGAACGGGCCTACACAGATACGCAGTATTTT. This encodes CSVERAYTDTQYF.

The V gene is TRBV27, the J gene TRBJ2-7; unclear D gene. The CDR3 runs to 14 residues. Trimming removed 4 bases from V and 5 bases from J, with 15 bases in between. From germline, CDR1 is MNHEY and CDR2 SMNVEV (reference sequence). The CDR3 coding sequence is TGTGCCAGCAGTTCGACAAGGGCCCTAAACGAGCAGTACTTC. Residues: CASSSTRALNEQYF.

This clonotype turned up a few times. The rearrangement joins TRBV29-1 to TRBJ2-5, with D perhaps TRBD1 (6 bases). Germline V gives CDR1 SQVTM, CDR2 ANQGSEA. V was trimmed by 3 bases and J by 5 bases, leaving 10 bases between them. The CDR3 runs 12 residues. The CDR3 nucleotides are TGCAGCGTTGAGGGGGCGCAGGAGACCCAGTACTTC. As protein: CSVEGAQETQYF.

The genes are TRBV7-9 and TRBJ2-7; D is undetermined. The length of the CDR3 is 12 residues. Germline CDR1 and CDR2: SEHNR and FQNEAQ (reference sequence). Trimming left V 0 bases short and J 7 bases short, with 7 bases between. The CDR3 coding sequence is TGTGCCAGCAGCTTAGCCCCTGGGGAGCAGTACTTC. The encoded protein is CASSLAPGEQYF.

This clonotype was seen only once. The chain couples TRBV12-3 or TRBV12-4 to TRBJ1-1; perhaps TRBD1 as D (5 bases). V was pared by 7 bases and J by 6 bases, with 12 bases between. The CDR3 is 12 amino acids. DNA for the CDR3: TGTGCCAGCAAGCAGGGTTTGCCTGAAGCTTTCTTT. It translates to CASKQGLPEAFF.

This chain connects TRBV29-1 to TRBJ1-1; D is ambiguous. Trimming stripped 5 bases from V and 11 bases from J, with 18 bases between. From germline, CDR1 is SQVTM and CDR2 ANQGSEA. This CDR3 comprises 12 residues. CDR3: CSVREAVEAAFF. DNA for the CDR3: TGCAGCGTTCGAGAGGCCGTTGAAGCGGCTTTCTTT.

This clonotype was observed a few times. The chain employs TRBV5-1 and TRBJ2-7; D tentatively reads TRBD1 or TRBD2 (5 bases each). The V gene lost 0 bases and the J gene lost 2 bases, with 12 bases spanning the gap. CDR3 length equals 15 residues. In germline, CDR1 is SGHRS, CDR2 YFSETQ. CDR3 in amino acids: CASSLEAGSPYEQYF. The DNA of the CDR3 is TGCGCCAGCAGCTTGGAGGCAGGGAGTCCCTACGAGCAGTACTTC. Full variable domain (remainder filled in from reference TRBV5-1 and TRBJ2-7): KAGVTQTPRYLIKTRGQQVTLSCSPISGHRSVSWYQQTPGQGLQFLFEYFSETQRNKGNFPGRFSGRQFSNSRSEMNVSTLELGDSALYLCASSLEAGSPYEQYFGPGTRLTVT.

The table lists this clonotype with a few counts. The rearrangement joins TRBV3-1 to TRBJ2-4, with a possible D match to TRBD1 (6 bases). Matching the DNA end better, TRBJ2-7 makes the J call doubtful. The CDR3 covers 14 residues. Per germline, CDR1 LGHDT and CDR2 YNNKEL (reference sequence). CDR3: CASSQEQGTYEQYF. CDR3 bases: TGTGCCAGCAGCCAAGAACAGGGCACCTACGAGCAGTACTTC.

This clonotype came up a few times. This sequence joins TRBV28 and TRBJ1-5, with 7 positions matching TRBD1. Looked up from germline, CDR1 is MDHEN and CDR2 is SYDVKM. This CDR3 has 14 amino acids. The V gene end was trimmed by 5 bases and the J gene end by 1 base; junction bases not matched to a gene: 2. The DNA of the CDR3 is TGTGCCAGCAGTAGGGGGCTCAGCAATCAGCCCCAGCATTTT. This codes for CASSRGLSNQPQHF. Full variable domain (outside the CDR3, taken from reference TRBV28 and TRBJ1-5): DVKVTQSSRYLVKRTGEKVFLECVQDMDHENMFWYRQDPGLGLRLIYFSYDVKMKEKGDIPEGYSVSREKKERFSLILESASTNQTSMYLCASSRGLSNQPQHFGDGTRLSIL.

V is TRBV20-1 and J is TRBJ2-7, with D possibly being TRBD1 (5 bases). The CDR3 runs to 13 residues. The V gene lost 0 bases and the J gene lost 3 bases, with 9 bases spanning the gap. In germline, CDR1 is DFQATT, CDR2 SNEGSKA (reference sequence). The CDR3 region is CSARDLRDYEQYF. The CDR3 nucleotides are TGCAGTGCTAGAGATCTCAGGGACTACGAGCAGTACTTC.